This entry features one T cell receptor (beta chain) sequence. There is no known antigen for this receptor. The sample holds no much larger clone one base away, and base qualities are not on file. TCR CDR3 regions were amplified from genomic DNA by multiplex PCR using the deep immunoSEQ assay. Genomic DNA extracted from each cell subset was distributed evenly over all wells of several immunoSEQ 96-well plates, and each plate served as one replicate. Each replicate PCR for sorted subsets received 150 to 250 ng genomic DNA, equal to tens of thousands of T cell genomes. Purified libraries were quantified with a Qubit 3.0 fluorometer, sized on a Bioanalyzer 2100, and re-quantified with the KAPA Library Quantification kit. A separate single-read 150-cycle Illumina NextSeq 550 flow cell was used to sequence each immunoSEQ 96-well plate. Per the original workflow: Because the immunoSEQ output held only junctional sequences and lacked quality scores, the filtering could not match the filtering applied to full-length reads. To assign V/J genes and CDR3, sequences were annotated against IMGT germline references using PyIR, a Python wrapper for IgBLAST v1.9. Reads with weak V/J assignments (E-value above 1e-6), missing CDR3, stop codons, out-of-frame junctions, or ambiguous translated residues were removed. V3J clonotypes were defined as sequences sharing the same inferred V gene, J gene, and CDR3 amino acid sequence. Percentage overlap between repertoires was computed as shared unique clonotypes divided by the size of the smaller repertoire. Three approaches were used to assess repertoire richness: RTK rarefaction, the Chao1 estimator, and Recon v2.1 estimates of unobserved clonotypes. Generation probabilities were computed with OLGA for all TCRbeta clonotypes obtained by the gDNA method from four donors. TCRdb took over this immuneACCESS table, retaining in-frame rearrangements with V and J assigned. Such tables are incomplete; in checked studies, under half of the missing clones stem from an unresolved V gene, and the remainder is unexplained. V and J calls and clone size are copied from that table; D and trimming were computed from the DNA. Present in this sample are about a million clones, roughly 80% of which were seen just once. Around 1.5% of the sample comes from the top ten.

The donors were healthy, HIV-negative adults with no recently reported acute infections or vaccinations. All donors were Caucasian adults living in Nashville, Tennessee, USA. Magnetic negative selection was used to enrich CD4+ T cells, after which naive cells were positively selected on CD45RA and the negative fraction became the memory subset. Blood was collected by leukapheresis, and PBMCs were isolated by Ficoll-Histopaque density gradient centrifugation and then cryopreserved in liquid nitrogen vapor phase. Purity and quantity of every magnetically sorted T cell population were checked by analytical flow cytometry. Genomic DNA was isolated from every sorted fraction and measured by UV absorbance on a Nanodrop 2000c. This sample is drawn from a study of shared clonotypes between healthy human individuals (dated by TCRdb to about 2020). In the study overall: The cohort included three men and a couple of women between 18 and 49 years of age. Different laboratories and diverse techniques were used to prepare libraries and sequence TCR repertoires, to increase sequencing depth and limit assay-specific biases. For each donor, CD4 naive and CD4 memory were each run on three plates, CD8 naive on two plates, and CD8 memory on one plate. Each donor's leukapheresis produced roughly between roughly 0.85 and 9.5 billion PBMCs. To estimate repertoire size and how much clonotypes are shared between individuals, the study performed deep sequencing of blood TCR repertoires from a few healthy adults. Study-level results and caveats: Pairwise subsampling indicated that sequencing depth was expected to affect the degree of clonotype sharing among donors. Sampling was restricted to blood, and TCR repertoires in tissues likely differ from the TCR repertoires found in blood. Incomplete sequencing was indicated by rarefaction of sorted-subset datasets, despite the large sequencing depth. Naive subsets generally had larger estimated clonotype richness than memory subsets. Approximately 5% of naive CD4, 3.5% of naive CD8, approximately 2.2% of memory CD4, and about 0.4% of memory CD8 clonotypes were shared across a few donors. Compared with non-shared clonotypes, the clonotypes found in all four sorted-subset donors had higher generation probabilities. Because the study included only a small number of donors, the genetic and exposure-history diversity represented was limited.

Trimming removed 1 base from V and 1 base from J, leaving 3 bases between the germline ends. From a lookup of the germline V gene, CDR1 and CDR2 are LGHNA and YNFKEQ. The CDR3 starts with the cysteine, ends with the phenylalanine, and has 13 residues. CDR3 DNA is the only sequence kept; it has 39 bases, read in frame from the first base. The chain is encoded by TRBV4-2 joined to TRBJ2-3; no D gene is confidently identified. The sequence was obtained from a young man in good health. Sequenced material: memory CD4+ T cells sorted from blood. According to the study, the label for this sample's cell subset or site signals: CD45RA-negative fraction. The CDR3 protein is CASSQAGTDTQYF. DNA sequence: TGTGCCAGCAGCCAAGCAGGCACAGATACGCAGTATTTT.